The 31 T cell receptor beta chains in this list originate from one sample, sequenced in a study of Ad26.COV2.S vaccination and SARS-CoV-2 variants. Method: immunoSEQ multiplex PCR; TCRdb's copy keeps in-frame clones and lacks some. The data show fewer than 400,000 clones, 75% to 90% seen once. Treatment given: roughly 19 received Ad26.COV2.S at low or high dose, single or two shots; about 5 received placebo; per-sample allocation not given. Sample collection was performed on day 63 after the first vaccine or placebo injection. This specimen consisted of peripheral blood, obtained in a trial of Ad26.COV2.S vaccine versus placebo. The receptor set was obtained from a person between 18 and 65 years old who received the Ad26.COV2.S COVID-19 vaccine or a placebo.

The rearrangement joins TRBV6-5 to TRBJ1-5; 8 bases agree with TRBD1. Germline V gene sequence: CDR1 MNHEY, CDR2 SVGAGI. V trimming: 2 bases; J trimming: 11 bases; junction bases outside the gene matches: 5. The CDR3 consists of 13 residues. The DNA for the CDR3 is TGTGCCAGCAGTTACGACCTGACAGGGGCCCAGCATTTT. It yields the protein CASSYDLTGAQHF.

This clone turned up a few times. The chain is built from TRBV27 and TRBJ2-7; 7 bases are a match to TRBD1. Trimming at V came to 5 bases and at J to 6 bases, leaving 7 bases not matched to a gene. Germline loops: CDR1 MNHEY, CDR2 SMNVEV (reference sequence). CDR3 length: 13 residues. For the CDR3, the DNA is TGTGCCAGCAGTATCCGGGACAGCACCGAGCAGTACTTC. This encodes CASSIRDSTEQYF.

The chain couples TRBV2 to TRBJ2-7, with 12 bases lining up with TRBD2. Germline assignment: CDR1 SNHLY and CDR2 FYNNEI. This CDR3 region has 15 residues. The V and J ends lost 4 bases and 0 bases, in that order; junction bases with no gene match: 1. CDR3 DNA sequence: TGTGCCAGCAGTGCGACTAGCGGGAGCTCCTACGAGCAGTACTTC. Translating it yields CASSATSGSSYEQYF.

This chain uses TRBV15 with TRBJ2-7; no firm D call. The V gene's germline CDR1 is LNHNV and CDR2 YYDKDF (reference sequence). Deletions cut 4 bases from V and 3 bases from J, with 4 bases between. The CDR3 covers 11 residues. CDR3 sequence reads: CATSTFYEQYF. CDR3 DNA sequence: TGTGCCACCAGCACATTCTACGAGCAGTACTTC.

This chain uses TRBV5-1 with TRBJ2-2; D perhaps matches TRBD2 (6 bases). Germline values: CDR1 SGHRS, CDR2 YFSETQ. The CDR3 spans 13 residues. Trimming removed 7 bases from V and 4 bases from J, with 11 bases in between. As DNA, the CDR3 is TGCGCCAGCCGGAGGGCTGGCACCGGGGAGCTGTTTTTT. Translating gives CASRRAGTGELFF.

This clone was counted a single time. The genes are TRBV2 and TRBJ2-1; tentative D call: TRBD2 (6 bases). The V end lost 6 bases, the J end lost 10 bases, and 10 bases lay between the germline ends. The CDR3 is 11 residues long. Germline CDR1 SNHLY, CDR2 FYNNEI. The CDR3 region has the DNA TGTGCCAGCAGACTAGCAATCGAGCAGTTCTTC. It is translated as CASRLAIEQFF.

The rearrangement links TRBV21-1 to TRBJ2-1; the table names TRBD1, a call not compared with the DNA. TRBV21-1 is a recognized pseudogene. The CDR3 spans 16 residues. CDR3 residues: CASTPWGASSYNEQFF. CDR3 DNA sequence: TGTGCCAGCACCCCCTGGGGCGCGAGCTCCTACAATGAGCAGTTCTTC.

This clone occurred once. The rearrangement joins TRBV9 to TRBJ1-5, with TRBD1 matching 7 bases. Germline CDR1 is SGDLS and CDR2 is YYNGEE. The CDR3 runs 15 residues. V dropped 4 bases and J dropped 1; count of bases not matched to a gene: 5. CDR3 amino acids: CASSPQGQSNQPQHF. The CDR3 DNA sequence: TGTGCCAGCAGCCCCCAGGGACAGAGCAATCAGCCCCAGCATTTT.

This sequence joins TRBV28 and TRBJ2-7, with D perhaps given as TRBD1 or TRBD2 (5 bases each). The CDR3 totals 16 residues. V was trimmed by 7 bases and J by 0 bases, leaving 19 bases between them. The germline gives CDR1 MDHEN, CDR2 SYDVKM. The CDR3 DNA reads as TGTGCCAGCACTCGTGCCGGGACGATCGGCTCCTACGAGCAGTACTTC. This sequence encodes CASTRAGTIGSYEQYF.

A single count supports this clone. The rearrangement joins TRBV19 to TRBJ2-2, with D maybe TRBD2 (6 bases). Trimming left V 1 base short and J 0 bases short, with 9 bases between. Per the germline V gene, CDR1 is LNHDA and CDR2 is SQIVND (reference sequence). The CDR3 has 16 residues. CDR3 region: CASSIVGLSNTGELFF. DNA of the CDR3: TGTGCCAGTAGTATAGTGGGACTTTCGAACACCGGGGAGCTGTTTTTT.

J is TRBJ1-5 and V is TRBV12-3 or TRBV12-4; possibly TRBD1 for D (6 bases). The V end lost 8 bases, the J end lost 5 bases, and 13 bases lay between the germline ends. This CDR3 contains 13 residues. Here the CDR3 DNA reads TGTGCCAGCCAAGGGACAAGCTATCAGCCCCAGCATTTT. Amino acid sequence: CASQGTSYQPQHF.

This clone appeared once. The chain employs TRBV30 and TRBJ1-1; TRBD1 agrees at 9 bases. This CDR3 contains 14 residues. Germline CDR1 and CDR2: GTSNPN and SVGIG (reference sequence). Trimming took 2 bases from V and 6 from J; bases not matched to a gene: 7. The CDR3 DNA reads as TGTGCCTGGAGTCGGGACAGGGAGGAGGCTGAAGCTTTCTTT. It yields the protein CAWSRDREEAEAFF.

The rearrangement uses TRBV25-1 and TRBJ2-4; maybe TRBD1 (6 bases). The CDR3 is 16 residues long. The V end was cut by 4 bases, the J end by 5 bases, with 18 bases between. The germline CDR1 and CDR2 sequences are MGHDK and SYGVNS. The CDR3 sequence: CASSVTSGTRENIQYF. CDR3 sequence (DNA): TGTGCCAGCAGTGTCACATCCGGGACAAGAGAAAACATTCAGTACTTC.

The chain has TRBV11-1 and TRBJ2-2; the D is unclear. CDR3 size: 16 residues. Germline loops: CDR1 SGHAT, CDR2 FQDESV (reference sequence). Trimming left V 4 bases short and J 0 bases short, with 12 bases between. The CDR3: CASSSAVRTNTGELFF. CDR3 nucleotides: TGTGCCAGCAGCTCCGCGGTTCGGACGAACACCGGGGAGCTGTTTTTT.

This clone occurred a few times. The CDR3 here is CASSSNGLVGNQPQHF. The CDR3 DNA follows: TGTGCCAGCAGTTCAAACGGGTTGGTCGGCAATCAGCCCCAGCATTTT. The rearrangement uses TRBV28 and TRBJ1-5; D gene unclear. The CDR3 is 16 residues long. Germline V CDR1 and CDR2: MDHEN, SYDVKM. The V end was cut by 4 bases, the J end by 2 bases, with 15 bases between.

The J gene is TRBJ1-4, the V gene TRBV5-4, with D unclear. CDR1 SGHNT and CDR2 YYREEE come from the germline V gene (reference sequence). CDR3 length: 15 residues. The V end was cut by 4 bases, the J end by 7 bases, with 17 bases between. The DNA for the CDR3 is TGTGCCAGCAGCGATCCGGGTCCTGGGAGTGAAAAACTGTTTTTT. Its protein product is CASSDPGPGSEKLFF. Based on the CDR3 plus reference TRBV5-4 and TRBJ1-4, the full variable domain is ETGVTQSPTHLIKTRGQQVTLRCSSQSGHNTVSWYQQALGQGPQFIFQYYREEENGRGNFPPRFSGLQFPNYSSELNVNALELDDSALYLCASSDPGPGSEKLFFGSGTQLSVL.

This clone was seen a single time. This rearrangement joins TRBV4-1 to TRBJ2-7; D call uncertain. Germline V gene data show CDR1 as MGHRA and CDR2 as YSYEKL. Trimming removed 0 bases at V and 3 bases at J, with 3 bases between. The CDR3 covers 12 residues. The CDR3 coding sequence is TGCGCCAGCAGCCAAGACCGCTACGAGCAGTACTTC. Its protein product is CASSQDRYEQYF.

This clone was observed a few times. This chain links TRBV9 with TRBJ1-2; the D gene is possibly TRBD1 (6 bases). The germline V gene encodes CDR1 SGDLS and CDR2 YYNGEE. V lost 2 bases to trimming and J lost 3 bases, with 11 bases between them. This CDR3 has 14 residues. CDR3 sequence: CASSVDRSDYGYTF. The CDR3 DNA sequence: TGTGCCAGCAGCGTCGACAGGTCAGACTATGGCTACACCTTC.

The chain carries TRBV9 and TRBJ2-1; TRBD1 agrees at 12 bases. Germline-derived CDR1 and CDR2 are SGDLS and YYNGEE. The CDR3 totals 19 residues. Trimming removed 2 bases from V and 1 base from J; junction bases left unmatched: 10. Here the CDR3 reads CASSVTGTGGSSSYNEQFF. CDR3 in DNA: TGTGCCAGCAGCGTCACCGGGACAGGGGGCTCTAGTTCCTACAATGAGCAGTTCTTC.

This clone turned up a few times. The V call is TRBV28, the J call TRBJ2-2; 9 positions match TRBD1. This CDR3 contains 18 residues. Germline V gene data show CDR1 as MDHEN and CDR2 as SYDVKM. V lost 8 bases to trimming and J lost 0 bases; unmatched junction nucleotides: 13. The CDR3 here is CASPPGQGPVANTGELFF. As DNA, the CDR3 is TGTGCCAGCCCGCCGGGACAGGGCCCCGTCGCGAACACCGGGGAGCTGTTTTTT. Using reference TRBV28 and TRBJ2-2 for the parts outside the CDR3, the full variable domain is DVKVTQSSRYLVKRTGEKVFLECVQDMDHENMFWYRQDPGLGLRLIYFSYDVKMKEKGDIPEGYSVSREKKERFSLILESASTNQTSMYLCASPPGQGPVANTGELFFGEGSRLTVL.

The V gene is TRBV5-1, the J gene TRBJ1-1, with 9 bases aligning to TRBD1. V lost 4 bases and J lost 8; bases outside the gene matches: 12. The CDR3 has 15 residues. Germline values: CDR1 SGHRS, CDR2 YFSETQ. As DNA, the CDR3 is TGCGCCAGCAGCCCTCAGGGACAGGGAGGGGGGGAAGCTTTCTTT. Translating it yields CASSPQGQGGGEAFF.

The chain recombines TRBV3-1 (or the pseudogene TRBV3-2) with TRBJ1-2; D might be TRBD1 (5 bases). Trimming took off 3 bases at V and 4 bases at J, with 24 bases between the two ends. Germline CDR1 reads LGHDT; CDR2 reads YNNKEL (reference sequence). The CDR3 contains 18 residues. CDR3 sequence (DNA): TGTGCCAGCAGCCAGCGCGATGCAAGTAGGGGAAGCAGCTATGGCTACACCTTC. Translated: CASSQRDASRGSSYGYTF.

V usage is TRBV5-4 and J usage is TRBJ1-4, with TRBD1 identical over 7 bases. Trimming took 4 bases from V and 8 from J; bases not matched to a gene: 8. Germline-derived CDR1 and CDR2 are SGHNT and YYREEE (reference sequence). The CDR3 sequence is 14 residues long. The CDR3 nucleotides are TGTGCCAGCAGCATCGGACAGGACGGGGAAAAACTGTTTTTT. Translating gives CASSIGQDGEKLFF.

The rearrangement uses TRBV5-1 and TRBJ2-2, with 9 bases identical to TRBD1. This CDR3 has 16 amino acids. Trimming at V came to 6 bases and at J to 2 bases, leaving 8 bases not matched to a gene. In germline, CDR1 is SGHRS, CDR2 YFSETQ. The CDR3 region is CASTPRGQGNTGELFF. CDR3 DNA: TGCGCCAGCACCCCCAGGGGACAGGGAAACACCGGGGAGCTGTTTTTT. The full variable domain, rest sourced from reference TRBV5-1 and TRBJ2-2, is KAGVTQTPRYLIKTRGQQVTLSCSPISGHRSVSWYQQTPGQGLQFLFEYFSETQRNKGNFPGRFSGRQFSNSRSEMNVSTLELGDSALYLCASTPRGQGNTGELFFGEGSRLTVL.

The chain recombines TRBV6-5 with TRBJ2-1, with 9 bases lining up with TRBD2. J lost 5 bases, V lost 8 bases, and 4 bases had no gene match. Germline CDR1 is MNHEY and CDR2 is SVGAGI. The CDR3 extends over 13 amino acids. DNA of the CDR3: TGTGCCAGCCAGCGGGAGGTTAACAATGAGCAGTTCTTC. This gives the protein CASQREVNNEQFF.

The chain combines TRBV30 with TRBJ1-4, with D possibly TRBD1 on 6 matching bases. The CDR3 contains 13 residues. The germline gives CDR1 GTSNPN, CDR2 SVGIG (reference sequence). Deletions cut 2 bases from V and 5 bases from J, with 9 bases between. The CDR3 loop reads CAWSRRGNEKLFF. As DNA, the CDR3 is TGTGCCTGGAGTCGGAGGGGGAATGAAAAACTGTTTTTT.

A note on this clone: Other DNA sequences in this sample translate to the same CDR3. The CDR3 spells CASSVNTGELFF. The DNA of the CDR3 is TGTGCCAGCAGTGTAAATACCGGGGAGCTGTTTTTT. The chain employs TRBV2 and TRBJ2-2; D not certain. In germline, CDR1 is SNHLY, CDR2 FYNNEI. CDR3 length: 12 amino acids. V gave up 4 bases and J gave up 5 bases, with 5 bases separating them. The complete variable domain, with remaining parts taken from reference TRBV2 and TRBJ2-2, reads EPEVTQTPSHQVTQMGQEVILRCVPISNHLYFYWYRQILGQKVEFLVSFYNNEISEKSEIFDDQFSVERPDGSNFTLKIRSTKLEDSAMYFCASSVNTGELFFGEGSRLTVL.

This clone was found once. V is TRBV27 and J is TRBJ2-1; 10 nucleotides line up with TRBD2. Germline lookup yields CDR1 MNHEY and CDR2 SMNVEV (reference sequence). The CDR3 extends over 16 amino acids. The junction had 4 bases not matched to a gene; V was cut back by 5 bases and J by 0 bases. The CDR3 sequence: CASSDLAGGSYNEQFF. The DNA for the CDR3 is TGTGCCAGCAGTGATTTAGCGGGAGGCTCCTACAATGAGCAGTTCTTC.

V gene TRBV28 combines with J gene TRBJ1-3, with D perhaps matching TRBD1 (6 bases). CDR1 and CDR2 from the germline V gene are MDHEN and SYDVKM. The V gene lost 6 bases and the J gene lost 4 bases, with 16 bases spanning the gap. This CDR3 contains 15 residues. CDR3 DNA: TGTGCCAGCAGATCCGGGGGGGGGCAAGGAAACACCATATATTTT. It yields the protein CASRSGGGQGNTIYF.

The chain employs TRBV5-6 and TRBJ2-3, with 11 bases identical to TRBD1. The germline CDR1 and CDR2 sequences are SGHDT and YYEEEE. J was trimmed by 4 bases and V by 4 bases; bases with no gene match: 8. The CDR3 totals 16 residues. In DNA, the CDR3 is TGTGCCAGCAGCCTCAACCCGGGACAGGGGGCAGATACGCAGTATTTT. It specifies CASSLNPGQGADTQYF. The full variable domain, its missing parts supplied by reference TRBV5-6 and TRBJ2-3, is DAGVTQSPTHLIKTRGQQVTLRCSPKSGHDTVSWYQQALGQGPQFIFQYYEEEERQRGNFPDRFSGHQFPNYSSELNVNALLLGDSALYLCASSLNPGQGADTQYFGPGTRLTVL.

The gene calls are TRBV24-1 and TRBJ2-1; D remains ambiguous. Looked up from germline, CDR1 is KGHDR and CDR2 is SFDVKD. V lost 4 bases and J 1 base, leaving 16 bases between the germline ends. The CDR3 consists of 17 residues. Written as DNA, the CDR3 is TGTGCCACCAGTGAACGCAGACCGATCTCGTCCTACAATGAGCAGTTCTTC. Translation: CATSERRPISSYNEQFF.